The 8 T cell receptor beta chains in this list originate from one sample, sequenced in a study of sequential checkpoint blockade in melanoma. Using immunoSEQ multiplex PCR, the repertoire was profiled, and TCRdb retains in-frame clones only, with some absent. The sample has over 9,000 clones, about three quarters seen once. Treatment noted: randomized to nivolumab then ipilimumab (arm A) or the reverse (arm B). This specimen was CD8+ T cells sorted from blood (inferred from file names), taken from a patient given nivolumab and ipilimumab in sequence. Receptor source: a human donor with melanoma.

V and J are TRBV4-1 and TRBJ2-1; TRBD2 matches at 9 bases. The CDR3 covers 17 residues. The germline V gene has CDR1 MGHRA and CDR2 YSYEKL. J was trimmed by 4 bases and V by 0 bases; bases with no gene match: 7. The CDR3 loop is CASSQEPAGGSYNEQFF. CDR3 coding DNA: TGCGCCAGCAGCCAAGAACCAGCGGGGGGTTCATACAATGAGCAGTTCTTC.

This chain uses TRBV30 with TRBJ2-3; TRBD2 matches 15 bases. V was pared by 3 bases and J by 2 bases, with 9 bases of the junction left unmatched. Germline V gene data show CDR1 as GTSNPN and CDR2 as SVGIG (reference sequence). This CDR3 has 18 residues. CDR3 residues: CAWRTRGLAGGDTDTQYF. The DNA of the CDR3 is TGTGCCTGGAGGACCCGGGGACTAGCGGGAGGAGACACAGATACGCAGTATTTT.

The chain recombines TRBV9 with TRBJ2-3; perhaps TRBD2 as D (6 bases). Trimming shortened V by 3 bases and J by 4 bases, and 9 bases separated the two germline ends. The CDR3 is made up of 13 amino acids. CDR1 is SGDLS and CDR2 is YYNGEE in the germline V gene. The CDR3 loop reads CASSGGLSDTQYF. CDR3 in DNA: TGTGCCAGCAGCGGAGGACTATCAGATACGCAGTATTTT.

This clone occurred once. This chain links TRBV10-2 with TRBJ2-3; 9 bases are shared with TRBD2. The CDR3 is 16 residues long. V trimming: 2 bases; J trimming: 6 bases; junction bases outside the gene matches: 9. CDR1 is WSHSY and CDR2 is SAAADI in the germline V gene. The CDR3 protein is CASSEGAGGLADTQYF. The DNA of the CDR3 is TGCGCCAGCAGTGAGGGTGCGGGAGGGCTTGCCGATACGCAGTATTTT.

In DNA form, the CDR3 reads TGCGCCAGCAGCCAAGAAGACAGGGCCGGTGAAAAACTGTTTTTT. Translation gives CASSQEDRAGEKLFF. V and J are TRBV4-1 and TRBJ1-4; 7 bases line up with TRBD1. The CDR3 runs 15 residues. Trimming at V came to 0 bases and at J to 7 bases, leaving 5 bases not matched to a gene. The germline gives CDR1 MGHRA, CDR2 YSYEKL.

The chain links TRBV28 to TRBJ1-2; D perhaps matches TRBD1 (6 bases). Germline CDR1 is MDHEN and CDR2 is SYDVKM. The V end lost 7 bases, the J end lost 5 bases, and 17 bases lay between the germline ends. This CDR3 region has 14 residues. The CDR3: CASTEPDSIYGYTF. The CDR3 DNA follows: TGTGCCAGCACTGAACCGGACAGCATATATGGCTACACCTTC.

The chain recombines TRBV28 with TRBJ2-7; D is possibly TRBD2 (5 bases). Trimming shortened V by 2 bases and J by 5 bases, and 16 bases separated the two germline ends. The CDR3 runs 15 residues. CDR1 is MDHEN and CDR2 is SYDVKM in the germline V gene. CDR3 loop: CASSLVISARHEQYF. In DNA form, the CDR3 reads TGTGCCAGCAGTTTAGTGATTAGCGCAAGGCACGAGCAGTACTTC.

The chain links TRBV19 to TRBJ1-2; D is possibly TRBD1 (5 bases). Trimming removed 5 bases from V and 4 bases from J, with 14 bases in between. The CDR3 length is 14 residues. Germline CDR1 reads LNHDA; CDR2 reads SQIVND (reference sequence). In DNA, the CDR3 is TGTGCCAGTAGTCCCCGAGGGGACTTCTATGGCTACACCTTC. This sequence encodes CASSPRGDFYGYTF.